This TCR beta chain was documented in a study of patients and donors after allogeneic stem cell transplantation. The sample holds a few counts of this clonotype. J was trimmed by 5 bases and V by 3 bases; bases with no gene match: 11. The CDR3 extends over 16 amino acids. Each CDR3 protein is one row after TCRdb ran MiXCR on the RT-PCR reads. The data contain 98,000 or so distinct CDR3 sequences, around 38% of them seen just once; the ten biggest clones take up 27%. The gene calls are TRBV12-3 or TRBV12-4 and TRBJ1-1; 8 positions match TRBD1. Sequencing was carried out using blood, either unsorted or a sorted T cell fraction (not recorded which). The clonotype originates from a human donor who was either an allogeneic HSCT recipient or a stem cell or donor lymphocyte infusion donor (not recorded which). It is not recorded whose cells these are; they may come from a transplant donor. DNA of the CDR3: TGTGCCAGCAGTTTGAATTTCGGCAGGGGGCAAACTGAAGCTTTCTTT. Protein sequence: CASSLNFGRGQTEAFF.